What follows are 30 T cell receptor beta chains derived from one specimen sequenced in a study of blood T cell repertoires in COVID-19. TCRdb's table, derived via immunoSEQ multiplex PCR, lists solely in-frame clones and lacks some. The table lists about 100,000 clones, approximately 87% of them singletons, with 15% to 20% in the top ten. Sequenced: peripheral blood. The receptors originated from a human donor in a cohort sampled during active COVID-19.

The CDR3 coding sequence is TGTGCCAGCAGCGTAGGTCAACAGGGGGCTAATTGGGATGGCTACACCTTC. Residues: CASSVGQQGANWDGYTF. V usage is TRBV9 and J usage is TRBJ1-2, with 9 bases matching TRBD1. Trimming took 0 bases from V and 6 from J; bases not matched to a gene: 12. Germline loops: CDR1 SGDLS, CDR2 YYNGEE. The CDR3 contains 17 residues.

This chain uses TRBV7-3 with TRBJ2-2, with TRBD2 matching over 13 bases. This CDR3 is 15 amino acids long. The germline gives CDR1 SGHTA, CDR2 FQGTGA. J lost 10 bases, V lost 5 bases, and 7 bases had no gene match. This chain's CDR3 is CASSRTSGSLEELFF. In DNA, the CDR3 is TGTGCCAGCAGCCGGACTAGCGGGAGTTTGGAGGAGCTGTTTTTT.

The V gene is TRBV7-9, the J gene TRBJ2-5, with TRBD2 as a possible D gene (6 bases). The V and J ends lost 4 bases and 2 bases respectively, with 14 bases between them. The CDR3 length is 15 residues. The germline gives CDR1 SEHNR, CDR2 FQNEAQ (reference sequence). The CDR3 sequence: CASSSSLGRQETQYF. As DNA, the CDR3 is TGTGCCAGCAGCTCTAGCCTCGGGAGACAAGAGACCCAGTACTTC. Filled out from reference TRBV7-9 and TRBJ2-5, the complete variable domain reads DTGVSQNPRHKITKRGQNVTFRCDPISEHNRLYWYRQTLGQGPEFLTYFQNEAQLEKSRLLSDRFSAERPKGSFSTLEIQRTEQGDSAMYLCASSSSLGRQETQYFGPGTRLLVL.

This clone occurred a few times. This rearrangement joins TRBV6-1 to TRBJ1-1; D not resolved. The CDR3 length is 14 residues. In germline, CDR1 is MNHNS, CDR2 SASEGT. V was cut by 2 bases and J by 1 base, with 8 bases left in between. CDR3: CASSELYGNTEAFF. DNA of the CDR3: TGTGCCAGCAGTGAATTATACGGGAACACTGAAGCTTTCTTT.

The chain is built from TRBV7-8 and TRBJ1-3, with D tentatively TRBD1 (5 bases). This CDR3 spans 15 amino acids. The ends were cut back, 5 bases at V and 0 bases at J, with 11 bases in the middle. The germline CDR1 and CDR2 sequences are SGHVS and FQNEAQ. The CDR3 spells CASSRGATSGNTIYF. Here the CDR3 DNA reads TGTGCCAGCAGCAGAGGGGCCACCTCTGGAAACACCATATATTTT. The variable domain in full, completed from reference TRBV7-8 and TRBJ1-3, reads GAGVSQSPRYKVAKRGQDVALRCDPISGHVSLFWYQQALGQGPEFLTYFQNEAQLDKSGLPSDRFFAERPEGSVSTLKIQRTQQEDSAVYLCASSRGATSGNTIYFGEGSWLTVV.

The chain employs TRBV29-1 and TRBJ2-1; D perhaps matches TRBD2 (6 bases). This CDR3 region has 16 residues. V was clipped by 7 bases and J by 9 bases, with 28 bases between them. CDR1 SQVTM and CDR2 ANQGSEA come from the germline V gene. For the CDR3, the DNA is TGCAGCGCCGAGGGACTCAGGGAGGATAACAACGGTGAGCAGTTCTTC. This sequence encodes CSAEGLREDNNGEQFF.

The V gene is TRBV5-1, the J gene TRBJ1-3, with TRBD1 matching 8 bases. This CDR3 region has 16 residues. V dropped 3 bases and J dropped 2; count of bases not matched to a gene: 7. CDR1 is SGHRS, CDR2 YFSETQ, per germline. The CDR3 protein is CASSSSWTGTGNTIYF. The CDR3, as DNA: TGCGCCAGCAGCTCGAGTTGGACAGGGACTGGAAACACCATATATTTT. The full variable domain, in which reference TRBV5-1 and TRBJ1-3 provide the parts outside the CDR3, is KAGVTQTPRYLIKTRGQQVTLSCSPISGHRSVSWYQQTPGQGLQFLFEYFSETQRNKGNFPGRFSGRQFSNSRSEMNVSTLELGDSALYLCASSSSWTGTGNTIYFGEGSWLTVV.

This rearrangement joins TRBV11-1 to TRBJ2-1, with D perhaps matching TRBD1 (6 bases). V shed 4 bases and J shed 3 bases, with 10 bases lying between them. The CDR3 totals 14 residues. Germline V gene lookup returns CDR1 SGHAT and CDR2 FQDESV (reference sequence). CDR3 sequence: CASSSIQGYNEQFF. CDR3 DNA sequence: TGTGCCAGCAGCTCTATACAGGGCTACAATGAGCAGTTCTTC.

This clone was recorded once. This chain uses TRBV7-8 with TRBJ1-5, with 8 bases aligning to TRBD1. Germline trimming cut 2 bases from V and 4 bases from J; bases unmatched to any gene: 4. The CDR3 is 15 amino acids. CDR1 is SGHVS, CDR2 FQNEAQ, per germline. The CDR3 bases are TGTGCCAGCAGCTTAATGGGACAGGTAAATCAGCCCCAGCATTTT. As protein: CASSLMGQVNQPQHF. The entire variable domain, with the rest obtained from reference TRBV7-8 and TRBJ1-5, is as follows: GAGVSQSPRYKVAKRGQDVALRCDPISGHVSLFWYQQALGQGPEFLTYFQNEAQLDKSGLPSDRFFAERPEGSVSTLKIQRTQQEDSAVYLCASSLMGQVNQPQHFGDGTRLSIL.

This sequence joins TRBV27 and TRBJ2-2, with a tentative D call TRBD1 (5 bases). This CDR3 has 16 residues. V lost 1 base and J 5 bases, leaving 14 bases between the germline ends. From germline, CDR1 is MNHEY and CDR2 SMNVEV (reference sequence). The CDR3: CASSLLWGVGTGELFF. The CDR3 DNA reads TGTGCCAGCAGTTTATTATGGGGCGTGGGGACCGGGGAGCTGTTTTTT.

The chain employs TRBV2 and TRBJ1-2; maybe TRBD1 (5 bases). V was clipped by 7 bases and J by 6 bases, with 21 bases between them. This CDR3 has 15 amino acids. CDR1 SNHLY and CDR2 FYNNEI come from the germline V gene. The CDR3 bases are TGTGCCAGCACCACCGGGCCAGGGTCGATGAATGGCTACACCTTC. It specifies CASTTGPGSMNGYTF.

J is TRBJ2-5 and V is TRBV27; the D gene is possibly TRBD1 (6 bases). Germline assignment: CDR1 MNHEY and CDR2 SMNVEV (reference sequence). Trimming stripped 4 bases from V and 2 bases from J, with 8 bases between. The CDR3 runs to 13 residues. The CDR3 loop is CASSYRVQETQYF. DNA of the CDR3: TGTGCCAGCAGTTACAGGGTACAAGAGACCCAGTACTTC.

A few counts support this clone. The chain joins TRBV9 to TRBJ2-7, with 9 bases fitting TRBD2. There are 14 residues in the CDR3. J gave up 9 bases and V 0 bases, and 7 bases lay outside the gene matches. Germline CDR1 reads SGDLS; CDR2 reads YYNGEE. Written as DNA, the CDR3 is TGTGCCAGCAGCGTAGAGAGTAGCGGGAGTCGGCAGTACTTC. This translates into CASSVESSGSRQYF.

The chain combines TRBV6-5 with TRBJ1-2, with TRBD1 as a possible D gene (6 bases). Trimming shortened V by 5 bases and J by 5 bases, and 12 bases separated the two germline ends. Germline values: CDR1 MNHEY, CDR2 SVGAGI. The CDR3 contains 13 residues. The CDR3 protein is CASSLGTLYGYTF. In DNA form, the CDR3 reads TGTGCCAGCAGTCTGGGGACATTATATGGCTACACCTTC.

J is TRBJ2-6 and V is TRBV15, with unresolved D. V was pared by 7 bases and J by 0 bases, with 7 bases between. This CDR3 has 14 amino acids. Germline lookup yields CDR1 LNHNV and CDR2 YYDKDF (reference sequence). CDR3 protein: CATTPGSGANVLTF. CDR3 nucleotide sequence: TGTGCCACCACCCCGGGCTCTGGGGCCAACGTCCTGACTTTC.

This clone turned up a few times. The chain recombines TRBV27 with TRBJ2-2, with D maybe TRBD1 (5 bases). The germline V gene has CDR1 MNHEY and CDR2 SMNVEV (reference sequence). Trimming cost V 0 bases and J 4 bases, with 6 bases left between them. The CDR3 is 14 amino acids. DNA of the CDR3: TGTGCCAGCAGTTTATCAGGGGTCACCGGGGAGCTGTTTTTT. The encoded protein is CASSLSGVTGELFF.

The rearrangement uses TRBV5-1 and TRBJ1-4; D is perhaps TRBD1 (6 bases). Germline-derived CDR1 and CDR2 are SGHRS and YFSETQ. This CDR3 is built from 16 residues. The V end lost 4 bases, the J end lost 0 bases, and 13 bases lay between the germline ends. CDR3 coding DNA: TGCGCCAGCAGCAAAACCAGGGGTGCAACTAATGAAAAACTGTTTTTT. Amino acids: CASSKTRGATNEKLFF.

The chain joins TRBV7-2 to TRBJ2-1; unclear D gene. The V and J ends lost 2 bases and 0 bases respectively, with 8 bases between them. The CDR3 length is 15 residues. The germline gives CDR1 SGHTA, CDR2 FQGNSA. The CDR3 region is CASSLRVSSYNEQFF. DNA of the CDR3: TGTGCCAGCAGCTTAAGAGTGAGCTCCTACAATGAGCAGTTCTTC.

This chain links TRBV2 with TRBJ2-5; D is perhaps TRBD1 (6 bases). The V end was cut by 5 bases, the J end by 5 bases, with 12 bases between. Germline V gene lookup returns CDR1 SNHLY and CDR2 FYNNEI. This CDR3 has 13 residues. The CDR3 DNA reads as TGTGCCAGCAGTCTGATCAGGGGTGAGACCCAGTACTTC. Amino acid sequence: CASSLIRGETQYF.

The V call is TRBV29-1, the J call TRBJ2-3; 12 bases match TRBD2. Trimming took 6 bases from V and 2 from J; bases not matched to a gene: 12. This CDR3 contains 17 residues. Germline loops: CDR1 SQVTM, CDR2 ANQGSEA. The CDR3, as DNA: TGCAGCGTAGCCGCGTACGGGACTAGCGGGTTCACAGATACGCAGTATTTT. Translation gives CSVAAYGTSGFTDTQYF.

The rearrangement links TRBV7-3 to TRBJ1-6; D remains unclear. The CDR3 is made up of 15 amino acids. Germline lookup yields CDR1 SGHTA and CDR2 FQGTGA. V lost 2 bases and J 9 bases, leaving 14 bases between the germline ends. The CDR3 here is CASSLSGAPASPLHF. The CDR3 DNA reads TGTGCCAGCAGCTTATCGGGTGCTCCCGCTTCACCCCTCCACTTT.

CDR3 in DNA: TGTGCCAGCAGCTCCTGGAACACTGAAGCTTTCTTT. Encoded protein: CASSSWNTEAFF. The gene calls are TRBV7-9 and TRBJ1-1; D unresolved. V was pared by 4 bases and J by 1 base, with 4 bases between. Germline CDR1 and CDR2: SEHNR and FQNEAQ (reference sequence). The CDR3 length is 12 residues.

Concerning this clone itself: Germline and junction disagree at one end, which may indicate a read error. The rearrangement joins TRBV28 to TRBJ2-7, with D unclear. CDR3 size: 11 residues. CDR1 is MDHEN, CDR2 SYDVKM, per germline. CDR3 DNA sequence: TGTGCCAGCAGTATATCGTGGGCCAGACACTTC. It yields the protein CASSISWARHF. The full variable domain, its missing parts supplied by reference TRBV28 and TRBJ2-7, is DVKVTQSSRYLVKRTGEKVFLECVQDMDHENMFWYRQDPGLGLRLIYFSYDVKMKEKGDIPEGYSVSREKKERFSLILESASTNQTSMYLCASSISWARHFGPGTRLTVT.

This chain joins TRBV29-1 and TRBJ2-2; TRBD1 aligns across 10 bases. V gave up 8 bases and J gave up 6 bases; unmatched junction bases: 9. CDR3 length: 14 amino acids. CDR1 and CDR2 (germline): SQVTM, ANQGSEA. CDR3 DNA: TGCAGCTTTAAATCCGGGACAGGGGCCGGGGAGCTGTTTTTT. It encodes CSFKSGTGAGELFF.

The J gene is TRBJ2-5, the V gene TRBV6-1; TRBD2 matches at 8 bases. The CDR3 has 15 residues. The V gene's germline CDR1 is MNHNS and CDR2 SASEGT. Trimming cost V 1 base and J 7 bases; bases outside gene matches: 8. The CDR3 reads CASSEVWTSRGTQYF. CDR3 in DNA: TGTGCCAGCAGTGAAGTTTGGACTAGCAGGGGGACCCAGTACTTC.

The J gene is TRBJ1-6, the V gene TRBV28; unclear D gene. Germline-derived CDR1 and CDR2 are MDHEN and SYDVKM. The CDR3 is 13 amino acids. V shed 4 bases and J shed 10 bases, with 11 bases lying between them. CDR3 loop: CASSSPDTSPLHF. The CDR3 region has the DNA TGTGCCAGCAGTTCACCCGACACATCACCCCTCCACTTT.

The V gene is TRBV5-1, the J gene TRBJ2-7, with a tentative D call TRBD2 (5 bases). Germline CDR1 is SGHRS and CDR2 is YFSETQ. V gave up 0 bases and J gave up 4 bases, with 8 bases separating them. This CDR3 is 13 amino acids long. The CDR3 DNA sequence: TGCGCCAGCAGCTTGGCTCCGGGATACGAGCAGTACTTC. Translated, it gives CASSLAPGYEQYF.

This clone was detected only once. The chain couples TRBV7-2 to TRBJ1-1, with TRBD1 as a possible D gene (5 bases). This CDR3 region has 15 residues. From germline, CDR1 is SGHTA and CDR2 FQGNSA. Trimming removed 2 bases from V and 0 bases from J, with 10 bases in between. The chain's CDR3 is CASSLSAGLNTEAFF. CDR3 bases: TGTGCCAGCAGCTTATCGGCAGGGTTGAACACTGAAGCTTTCTTT.

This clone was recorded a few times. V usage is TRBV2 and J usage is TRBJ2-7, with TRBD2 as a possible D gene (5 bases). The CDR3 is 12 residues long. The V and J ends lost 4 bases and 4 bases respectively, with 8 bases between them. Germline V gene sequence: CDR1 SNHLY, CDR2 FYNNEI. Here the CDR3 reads CASSVGVYEQYF. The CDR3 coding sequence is TGTGCCAGCAGTGTCGGGGTTTACGAGCAGTACTTC.

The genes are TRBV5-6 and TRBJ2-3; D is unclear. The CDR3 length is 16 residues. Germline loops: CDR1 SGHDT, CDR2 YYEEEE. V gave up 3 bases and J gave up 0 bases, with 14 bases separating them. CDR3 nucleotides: TGTGCCAGCAGCTCACCAATCCAGGCTAGCACAGATACGCAGTATTTT. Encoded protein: CASSSPIQASTDTQYF. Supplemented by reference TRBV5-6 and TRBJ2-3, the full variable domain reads DAGVTQSPTHLIKTRGQQVTLRCSPKSGHDTVSWYQQALGQGPQFIFQYYEEEERQRGNFPDRFSGHQFPNYSSELNVNALLLGDSALYLCASSSPIQASTDTQYFGPGTRLTVL.